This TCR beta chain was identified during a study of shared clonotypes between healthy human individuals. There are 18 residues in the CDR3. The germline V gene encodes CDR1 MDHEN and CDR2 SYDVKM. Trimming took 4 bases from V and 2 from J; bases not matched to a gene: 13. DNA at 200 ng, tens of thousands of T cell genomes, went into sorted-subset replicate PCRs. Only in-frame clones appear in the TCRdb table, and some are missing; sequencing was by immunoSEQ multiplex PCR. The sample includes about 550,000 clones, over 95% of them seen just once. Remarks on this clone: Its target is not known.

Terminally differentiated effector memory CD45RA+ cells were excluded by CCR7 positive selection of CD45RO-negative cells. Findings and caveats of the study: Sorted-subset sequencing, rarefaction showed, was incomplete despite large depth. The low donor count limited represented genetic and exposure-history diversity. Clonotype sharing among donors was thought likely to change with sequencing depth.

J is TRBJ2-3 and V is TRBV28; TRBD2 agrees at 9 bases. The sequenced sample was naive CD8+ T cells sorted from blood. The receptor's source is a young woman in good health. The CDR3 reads CASSSFPLREGATDTQYF. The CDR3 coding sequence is TGTGCCAGCAGTTCCTTTCCCTTGCGGGAGGGGGCCACAGATACGCAGTATTTT.